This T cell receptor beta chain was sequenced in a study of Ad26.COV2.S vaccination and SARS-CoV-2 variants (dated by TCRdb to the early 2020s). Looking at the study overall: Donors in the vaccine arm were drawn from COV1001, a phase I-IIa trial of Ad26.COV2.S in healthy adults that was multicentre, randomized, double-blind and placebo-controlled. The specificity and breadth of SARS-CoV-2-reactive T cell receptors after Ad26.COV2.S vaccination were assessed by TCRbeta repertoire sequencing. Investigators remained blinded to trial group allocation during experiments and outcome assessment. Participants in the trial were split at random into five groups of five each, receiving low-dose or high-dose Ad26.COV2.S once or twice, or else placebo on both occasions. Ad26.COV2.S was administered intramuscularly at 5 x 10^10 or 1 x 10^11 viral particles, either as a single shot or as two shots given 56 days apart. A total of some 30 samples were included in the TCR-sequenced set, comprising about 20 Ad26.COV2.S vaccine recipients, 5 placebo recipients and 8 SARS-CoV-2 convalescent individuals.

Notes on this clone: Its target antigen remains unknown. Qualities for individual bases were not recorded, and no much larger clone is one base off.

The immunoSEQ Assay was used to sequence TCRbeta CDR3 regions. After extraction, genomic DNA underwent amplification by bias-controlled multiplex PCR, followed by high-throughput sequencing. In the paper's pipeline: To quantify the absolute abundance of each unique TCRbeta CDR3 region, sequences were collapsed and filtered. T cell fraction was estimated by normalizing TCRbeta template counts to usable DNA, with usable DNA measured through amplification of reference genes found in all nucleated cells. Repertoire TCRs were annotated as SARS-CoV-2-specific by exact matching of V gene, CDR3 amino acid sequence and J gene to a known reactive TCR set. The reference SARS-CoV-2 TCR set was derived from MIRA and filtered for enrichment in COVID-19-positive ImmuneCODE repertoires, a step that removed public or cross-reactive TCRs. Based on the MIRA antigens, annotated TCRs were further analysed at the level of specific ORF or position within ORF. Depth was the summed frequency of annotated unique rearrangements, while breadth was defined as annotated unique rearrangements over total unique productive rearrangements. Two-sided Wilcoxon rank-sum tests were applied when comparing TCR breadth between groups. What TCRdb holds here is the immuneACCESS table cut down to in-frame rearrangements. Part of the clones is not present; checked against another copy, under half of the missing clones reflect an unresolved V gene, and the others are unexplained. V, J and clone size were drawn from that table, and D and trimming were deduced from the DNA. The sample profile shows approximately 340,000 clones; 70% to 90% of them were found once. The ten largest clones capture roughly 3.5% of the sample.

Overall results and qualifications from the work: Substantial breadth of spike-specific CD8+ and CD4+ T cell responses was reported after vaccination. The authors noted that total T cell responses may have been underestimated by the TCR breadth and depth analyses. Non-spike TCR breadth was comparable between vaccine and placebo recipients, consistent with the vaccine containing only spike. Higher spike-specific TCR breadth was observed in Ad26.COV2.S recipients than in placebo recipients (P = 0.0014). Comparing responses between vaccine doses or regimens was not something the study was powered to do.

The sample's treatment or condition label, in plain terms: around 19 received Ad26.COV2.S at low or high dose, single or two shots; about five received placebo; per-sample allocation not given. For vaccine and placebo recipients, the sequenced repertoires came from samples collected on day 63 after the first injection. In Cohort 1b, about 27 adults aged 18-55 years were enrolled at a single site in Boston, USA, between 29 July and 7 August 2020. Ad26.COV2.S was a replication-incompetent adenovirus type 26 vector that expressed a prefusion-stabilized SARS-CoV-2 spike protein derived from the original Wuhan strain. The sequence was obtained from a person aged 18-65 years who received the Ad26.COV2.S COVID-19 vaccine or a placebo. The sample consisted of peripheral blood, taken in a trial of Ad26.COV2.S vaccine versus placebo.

Here is the DNA: TGTGCCAGCAGCTTAAGGGGGGAGTTTGGAAACACCATATATTTT. This codes for CASSLRGEFGNTIYF. The chain joins TRBV11-2 to TRBJ1-3, with TRBD1 as a weak D call on 6 bases. V drops 2 bases and J drops 3 bases, leaving 11 bases in between. Based on the germline V gene, the CDR1 and CDR2 sequences are SGHAT and FQNNGV. The CDR3 contains 15 residues, cysteine and phenylalanine counted. Solely the CDR3 DNA is kept, with 45 bases framed from the first base.